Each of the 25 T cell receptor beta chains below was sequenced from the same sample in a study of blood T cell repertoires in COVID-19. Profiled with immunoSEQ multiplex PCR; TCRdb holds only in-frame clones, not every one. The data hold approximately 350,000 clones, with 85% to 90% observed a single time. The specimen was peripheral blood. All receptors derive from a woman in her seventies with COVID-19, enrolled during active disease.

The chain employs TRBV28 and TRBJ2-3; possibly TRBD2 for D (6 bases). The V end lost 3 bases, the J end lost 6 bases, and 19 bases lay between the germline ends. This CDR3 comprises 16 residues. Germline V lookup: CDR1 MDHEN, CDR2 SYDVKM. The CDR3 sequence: CASSLGRGWSRDTQYF. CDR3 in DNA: TGTGCCAGCAGTTTGGGGCGGGGATGGAGCCGGGATACGCAGTATTTT.

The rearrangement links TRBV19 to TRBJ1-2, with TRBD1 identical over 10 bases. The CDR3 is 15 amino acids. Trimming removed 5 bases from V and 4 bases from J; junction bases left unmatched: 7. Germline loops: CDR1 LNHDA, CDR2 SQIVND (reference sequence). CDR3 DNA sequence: TGTGCCAGTAGTGTCGAGACAGGGGGCGGCTATGGCTACACCTTC. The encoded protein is CASSVETGGGYGYTF.

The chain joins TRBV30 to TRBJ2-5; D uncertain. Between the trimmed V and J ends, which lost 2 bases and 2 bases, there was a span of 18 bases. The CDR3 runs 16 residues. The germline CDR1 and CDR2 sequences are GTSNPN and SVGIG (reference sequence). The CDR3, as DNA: TGTGCCTGGAGTACAGAGTTTTTTACGATTCAAGAGACCCAGTACTTC. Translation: CAWSTEFFTIQETQYF.

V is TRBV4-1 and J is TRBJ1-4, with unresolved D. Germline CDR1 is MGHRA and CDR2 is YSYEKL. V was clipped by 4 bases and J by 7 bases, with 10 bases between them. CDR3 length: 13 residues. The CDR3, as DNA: TGCGCCAGCAGCCCCGTGCTCGGTGAAAAACTGTTTTTT. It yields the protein CASSPVLGEKLFF.

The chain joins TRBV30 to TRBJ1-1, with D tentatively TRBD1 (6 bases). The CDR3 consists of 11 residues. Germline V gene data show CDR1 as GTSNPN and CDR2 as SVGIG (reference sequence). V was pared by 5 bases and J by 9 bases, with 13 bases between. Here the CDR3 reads CAWWGWGQAFF. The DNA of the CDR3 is TGTGCCTGGTGGGGATGGGGGCAAGCTTTCTTT.

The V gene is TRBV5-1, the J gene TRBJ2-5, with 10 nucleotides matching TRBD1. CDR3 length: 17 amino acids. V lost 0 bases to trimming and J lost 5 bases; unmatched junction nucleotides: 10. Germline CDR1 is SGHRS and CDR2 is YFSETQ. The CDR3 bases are TGCGCCAGCAGCTTGGCCGGGACAGGGGTCGCAGGGGAGACCCAGTACTTC. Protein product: CASSLAGTGVAGETQYF. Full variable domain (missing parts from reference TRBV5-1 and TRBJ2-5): KAGVTQTPRYLIKTRGQQVTLSCSPISGHRSVSWYQQTPGQGLQFLFEYFSETQRNKGNFPGRFSGRQFSNSRSEMNVSTLELGDSALYLCASSLAGTGVAGETQYFGPGTRLLVL.

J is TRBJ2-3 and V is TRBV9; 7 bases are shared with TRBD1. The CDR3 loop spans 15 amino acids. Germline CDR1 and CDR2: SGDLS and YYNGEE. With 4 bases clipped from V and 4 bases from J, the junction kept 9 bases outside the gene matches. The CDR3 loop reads CASSPRQGGADTQYF. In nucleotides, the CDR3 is TGTGCCAGCAGCCCCCGACAGGGTGGGGCAGATACGCAGTATTTT. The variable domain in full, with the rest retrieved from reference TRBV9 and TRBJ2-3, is DSGVTQTPKHLITATGQRVTLRCSPRSGDLSVYWYQQSLDQGLQFLIQYYNGEERAKGNILERFSAQQFPDLHSELNLSSLELGDSALYFCASSPRQGGADTQYFGPGTRLTVL.

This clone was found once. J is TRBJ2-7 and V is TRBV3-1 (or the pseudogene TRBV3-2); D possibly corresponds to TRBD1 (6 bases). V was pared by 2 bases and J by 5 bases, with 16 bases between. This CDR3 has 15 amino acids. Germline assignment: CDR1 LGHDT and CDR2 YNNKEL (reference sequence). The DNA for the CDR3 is TGTGCCAGCAGCCAACATCGTCCAGGGGCCCACGAGCAGTACTTC. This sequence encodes CASSQHRPGAHEQYF.

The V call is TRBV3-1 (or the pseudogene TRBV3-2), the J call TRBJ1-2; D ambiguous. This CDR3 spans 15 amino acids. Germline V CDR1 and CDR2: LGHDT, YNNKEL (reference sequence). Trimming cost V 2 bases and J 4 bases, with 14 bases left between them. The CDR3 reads CASSQRRREGYGYTF. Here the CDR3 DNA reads TGTGCCAGCAGCCAACGGAGGAGGGAGGGCTATGGCTACACCTTC.

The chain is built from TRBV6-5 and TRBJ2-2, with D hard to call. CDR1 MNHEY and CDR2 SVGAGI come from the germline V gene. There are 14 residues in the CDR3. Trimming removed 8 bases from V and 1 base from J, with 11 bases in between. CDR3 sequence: CASFPHGNTGELFF. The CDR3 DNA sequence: TGTGCCAGCTTCCCCCACGGGAACACCGGGGAGCTGTTTTTT.

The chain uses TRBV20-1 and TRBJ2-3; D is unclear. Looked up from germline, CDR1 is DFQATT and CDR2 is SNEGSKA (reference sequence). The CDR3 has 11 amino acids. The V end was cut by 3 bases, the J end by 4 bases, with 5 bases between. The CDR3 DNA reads TGCAGTGCTAGCTTTTCAGATACGCAGTATTTT. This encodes CSASFSDTQYF.

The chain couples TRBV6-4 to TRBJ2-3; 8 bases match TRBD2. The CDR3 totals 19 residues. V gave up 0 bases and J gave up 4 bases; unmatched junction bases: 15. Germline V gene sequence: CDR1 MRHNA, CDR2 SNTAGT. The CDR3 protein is CASSDSRYMTGGPSDTQYF. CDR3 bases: TGTGCCAGCAGTGACTCGAGATATATGACGGGGGGGCCCTCAGATACGCAGTATTTT.

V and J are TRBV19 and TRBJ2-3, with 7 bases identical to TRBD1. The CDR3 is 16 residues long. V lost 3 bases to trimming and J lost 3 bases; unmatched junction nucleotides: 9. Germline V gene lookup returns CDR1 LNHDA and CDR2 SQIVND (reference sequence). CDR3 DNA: TGTGCCAGTAGTATTTACGAGGGGGCCGGTACAGATACGCAGTATTTT. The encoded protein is CASSIYEGAGTDTQYF.

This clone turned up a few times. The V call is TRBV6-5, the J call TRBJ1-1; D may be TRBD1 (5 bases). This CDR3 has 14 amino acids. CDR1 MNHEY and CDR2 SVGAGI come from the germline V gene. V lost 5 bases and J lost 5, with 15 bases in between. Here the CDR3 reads CASSPNGGGTEAFF. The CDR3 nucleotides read TGTGCCAGCAGTCCAAATGGGGGGGGAACTGAAGCTTTCTTT.

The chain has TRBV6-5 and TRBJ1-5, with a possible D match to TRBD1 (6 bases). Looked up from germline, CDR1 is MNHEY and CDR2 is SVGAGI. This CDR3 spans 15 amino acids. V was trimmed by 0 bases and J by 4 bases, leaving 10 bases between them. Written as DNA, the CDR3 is TGTGCCAGCAGTTACTCCTCGACAGGTAATCAGCCCCAGCATTTT. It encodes CASSYSSTGNQPQHF.

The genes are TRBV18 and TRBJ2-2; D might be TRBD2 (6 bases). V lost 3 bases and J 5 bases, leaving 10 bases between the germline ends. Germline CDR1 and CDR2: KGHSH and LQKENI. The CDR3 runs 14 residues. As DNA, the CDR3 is TGTGCCAGCTCACCTCAGGAGGGAACCGGGGAGCTGTTTTTT. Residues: CASSPQEGTGELFF.

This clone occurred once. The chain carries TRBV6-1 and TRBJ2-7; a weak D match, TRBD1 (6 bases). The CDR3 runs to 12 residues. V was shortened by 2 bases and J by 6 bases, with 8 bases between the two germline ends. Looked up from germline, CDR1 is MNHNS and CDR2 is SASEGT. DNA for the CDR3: TGTGCCAGCAGTGAAAGCAGGGGCGAGCAGTACTTC. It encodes CASSESRGEQYF.

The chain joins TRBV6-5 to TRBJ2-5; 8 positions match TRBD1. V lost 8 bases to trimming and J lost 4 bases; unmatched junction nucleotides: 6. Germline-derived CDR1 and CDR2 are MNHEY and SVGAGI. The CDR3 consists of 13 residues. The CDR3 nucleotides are TGTGCCAGCGCCGGACAGGGAGGAGAGACCCAGTACTTC. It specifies CASAGQGGETQYF.

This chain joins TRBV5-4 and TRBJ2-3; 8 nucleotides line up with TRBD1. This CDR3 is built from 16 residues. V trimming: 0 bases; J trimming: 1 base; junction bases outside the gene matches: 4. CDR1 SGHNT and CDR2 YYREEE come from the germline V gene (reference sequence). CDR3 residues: CASSLEPTGGTDTQYF. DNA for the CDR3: TGTGCCAGCAGCTTGGAACCGACAGGGGGCACAGATACGCAGTATTTT.

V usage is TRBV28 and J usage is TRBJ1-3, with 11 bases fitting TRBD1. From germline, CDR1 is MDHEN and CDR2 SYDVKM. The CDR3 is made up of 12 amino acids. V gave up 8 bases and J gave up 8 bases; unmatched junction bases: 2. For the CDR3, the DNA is TGTGCCAGCGGACAGGGGGCTTACACCATATATTTT. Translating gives CASGQGAYTIYF.

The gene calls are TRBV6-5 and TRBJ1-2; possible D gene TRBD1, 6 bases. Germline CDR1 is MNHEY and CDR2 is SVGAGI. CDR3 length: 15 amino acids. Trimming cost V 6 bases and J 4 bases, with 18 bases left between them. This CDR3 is CASSLGGGGGYGYTF. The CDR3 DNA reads TGTGCCAGCAGCCTTGGGGGGGGCGGAGGCTATGGCTACACCTTC.

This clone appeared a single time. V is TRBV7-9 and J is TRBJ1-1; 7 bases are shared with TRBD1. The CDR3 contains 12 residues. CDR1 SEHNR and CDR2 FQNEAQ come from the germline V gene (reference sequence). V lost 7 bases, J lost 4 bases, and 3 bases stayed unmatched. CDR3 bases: TGTGCCAGCACAGGGGACAGCACTGAAGCTTTCTTT. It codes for CASTGDSTEAFF.

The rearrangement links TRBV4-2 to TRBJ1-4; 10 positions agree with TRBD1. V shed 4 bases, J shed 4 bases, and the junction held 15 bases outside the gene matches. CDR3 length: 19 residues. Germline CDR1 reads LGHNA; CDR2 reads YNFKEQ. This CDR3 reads CASSPKITGTGAFNEKLFF. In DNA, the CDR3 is TGTGCCAGCAGCCCCAAGATTACCGGGACAGGGGCTTTTAATGAAAAACTGTTTTTT.

CDR3 residues: CAWSYKQGAREKLFF. The CDR3 DNA sequence: TGTGCCTGGAGTTATAAACAGGGGGCAAGGGAAAAACTGTTTTTT. V gene TRBV30 combines with J gene TRBJ1-4, with 9 bases that match TRBD1. Germline loops: CDR1 GTSNPN, CDR2 SVGIG (reference sequence). J lost 8 bases, V lost 2 bases, and 9 bases had no gene match. The CDR3 is 15 amino acids.

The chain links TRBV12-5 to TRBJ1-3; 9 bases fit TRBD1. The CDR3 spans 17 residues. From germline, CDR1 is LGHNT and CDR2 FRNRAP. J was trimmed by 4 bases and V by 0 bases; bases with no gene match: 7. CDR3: CASGLVTLTGGGNTIYF. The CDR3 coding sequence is TGTGCTAGTGGTTTGGTAACTCTGACAGGGGGAGGAAACACCATATATTTT.